This TCR beta chain was sequenced in a study of T cells in narcolepsy. Study findings and constraints: Same-patient CSF and blood CD4+ T cell clonotypes included HCRT-specific and TRIB2-specific autoreactive ones. Some memory CD4+ repertoires had no autoreactive clone sequences.

V gave up 1 base and J gave up 8 bases, with 8 bases separating them. Germline CDR1 reads GTSNPN; CDR2 reads SVGIG (reference sequence). CDR3 length: 11 residues. Of note for this clone: The target antigen is unknown.

Method: immunoSEQ multiplex PCR; TCRdb's copy keeps in-frame clones and lacks some. The table includes under 20,000 clones, approximately 90% detected once. The sample taken for sequencing was memory (CD45RA-) CD4+ T cells from blood. This sequence joins TRBV30 and TRBJ1-2; no clear D. The clonotype was recovered from a human donor in good health. The CDR3 protein is CAWSGGRGYTF. CDR3 DNA sequence: TGTGCCTGGAGTGGGGGAAGAGGCTACACCTTC.